The source of this T cell receptor beta chain is a study of radiation and T cells in renal cell carcinoma. Whole-study context: Nephrectomy followed 15 Gy stereotactic body radiation by 4 weeks.

Time point: baseline pretreatment blood. Sample treatment: 15 Gy SBRT to primary tumor, nephrectomy 4 weeks later. The tumor was a clear cell renal cell carcinoma. Some clones are missing from TCRdb's copy, which holds only in-frame ones; the method was immunoSEQ multiplex PCR. Here the sample spans 140,000 or so clones, approximately 90% being singletons. Per the germline V gene, CDR1 is GTSNPN and CDR2 is SVGIG (reference sequence). CDR3 length equals 14 residues. The V end lost 0 bases, the J end lost 7 bases, and 13 bases lay between the germline ends. Whole-study findings and limits: From baseline, blood top tumor clonotypes peaked at 2 weeks post-radiation. No pretreatment tumor biopsies were available for baseline clonotypes.

Turning to this clone: Its antigen is unknown.

Specimen: blood, collected from a patient whose treatment included radiotherapy and nephrectomy. This chain joins TRBV30 and TRBJ1-5; maybe TRBD1 (5 bases). The receptor was isolated from a woman in her 50s with renal cell carcinoma. The CDR3: CAWSVSGSGQPQHF. Written as DNA, the CDR3 is TGTGCCTGGAGTGTGTCAGGGTCAGGCCAGCCCCAGCATTTT.